This T cell receptor beta chain was captured in a study of T and B cells in COVID-19 patients. Points from the study as a whole: Highly clonal in active COVID-19, TRB repertoires exceeded healthy-donor diversity and richness at recovery. Sorted SARS-CoV-2-responsive or tetramer+ T cells and CD4+, regulatory and CD8+ subsets were not yet sequenced. Early severe-case samples and blood from mildly ill patients during symptoms were in short supply.

Blood genomic DNA input for TRB amplification was about 250-550 ng. This CDR3 is built from 14 residues. V shed 5 bases and J shed 5 bases, with 16 bases lying between them. Looked up from germline, CDR1 is SGHTS and CDR2 is YDEGEE. Worth noting for this clonotype: Its antigen is unknown.

Multiplex PCR with BIOMED2 TRB-A/B primer pools amplified TRB rearrangements. TCRdb analysed the multiplex PCR reads with MiXCR anew, one entry per CDR3 protein. The table shows about 3,600 distinct CDR3 sequences, with 20% to 25% occurring only once. The sequenced sample was blood. This receptor was obtained from a human donor with active COVID-19. The genes are TRBV5-8 and TRBJ2-5; no clear D. CDR3 DNA sequence: TGTGCCAGCAGAAGCAAACCCCAGACGGAGACCCAGTACTTC. Protein sequence: CASRSKPQTETQYF.